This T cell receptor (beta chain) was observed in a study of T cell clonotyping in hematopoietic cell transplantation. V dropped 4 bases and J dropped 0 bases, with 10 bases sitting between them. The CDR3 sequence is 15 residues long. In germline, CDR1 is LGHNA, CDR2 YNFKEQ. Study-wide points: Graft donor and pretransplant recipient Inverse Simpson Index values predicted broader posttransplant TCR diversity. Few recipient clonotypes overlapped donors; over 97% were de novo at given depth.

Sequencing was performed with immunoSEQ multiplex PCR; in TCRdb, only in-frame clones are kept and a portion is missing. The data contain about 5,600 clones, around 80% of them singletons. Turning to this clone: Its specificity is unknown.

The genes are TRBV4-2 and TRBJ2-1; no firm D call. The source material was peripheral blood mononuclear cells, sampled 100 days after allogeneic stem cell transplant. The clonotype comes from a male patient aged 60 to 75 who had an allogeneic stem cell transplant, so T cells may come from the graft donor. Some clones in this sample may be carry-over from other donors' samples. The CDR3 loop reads CASSRVVGSYNEQFF. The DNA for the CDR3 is TGTGCCAGCAGCCGGGTAGTAGGCTCCTACAATGAGCAGTTCTTC.